These 13 T cell receptor beta chains share one sample of origin, sequenced in a study of blood T cell repertoires in COVID-19. Measured with immunoSEQ multiplex PCR; TCRdb has only the in-frame clones, and not every one. The data show about 51,000 clones, with 75% to 95% seen just once and 2.5% to 3.5% held by the top ten. Sequencing was done on a sample of peripheral blood. Every receptor here comes from a man aged 45-65 years with acute or convalescent COVID-19.

V gene TRBV5-5 combines with J gene TRBJ1-3; the D is unclear. This CDR3 contains 16 residues. The germline gives CDR1 SGHKS, CDR2 YYEKEE (reference sequence). V was trimmed by 1 base and J by 0 bases, leaving 11 bases between them. The CDR3 loop is CASSLYGDTSGNTIYF. The DNA of the CDR3 is TGTGCCAGCAGCTTGTACGGCGACACCTCTGGAAACACCATATATTTT.

The rearrangement links TRBV19 to TRBJ2-1; 8 bases map to TRBD2. The CDR3 has 16 residues. The germline V gene encodes CDR1 LNHDA and CDR2 SQIVND (reference sequence). With 3 bases clipped from V and 3 bases from J, the junction kept 7 bases outside the gene matches. The chain's CDR3 is CASSIPKAGVYNEQFF. The DNA for the CDR3 is TGTGCCAGTAGTATCCCCAAAGCGGGGGTCTACAATGAGCAGTTCTTC.

The chain uses TRBV6-5 and TRBJ1-1, with D tentatively TRBD1 (6 bases). CDR3 length equals 14 residues. CDR1 is MNHEY and CDR2 is SVGAGI in the germline V gene. V was clipped by 0 bases and J by 5 bases, with 10 bases between them. The CDR3 DNA sequence: TGTGCCAGCAGTTACTCGGGGGCTGGAACTGAAGCTTTCTTT. Translating it yields CASSYSGAGTEAFF.

CDR3 bases: TGTGCCAGCAGCTCACCGGGGGAAAAACTGTTTTTT. Protein sequence: CASSSPGEKLFF. V usage is TRBV6-5 and J usage is TRBJ1-4; D gene ambiguous. V was trimmed by 6 bases and J by 8 bases, leaving 10 bases between them. In germline, CDR1 is MNHEY, CDR2 SVGAGI. This CDR3 region has 12 residues.

CDR3 DNA sequence: TGTGCCAGTATCGCACAGGCAAAGAACACCGGGGAGCTGTTTTTT. Translation gives CASIAQAKNTGELFF. V is TRBV19 and J is TRBJ2-2, with D possibly TRBD1 on 5 matching bases. Trimming shortened V by 7 bases and J by 1 base, and 13 bases separated the two germline ends. Germline CDR1 LNHDA, CDR2 SQIVND (reference sequence). The CDR3 extends over 15 amino acids.

CDR3 DNA: TGCGCCAGGGAAAGACACCTTAGCAATCAGCCCCAGCATTTT. Protein: CARERHLSNQPQHF. This sequence joins TRBV5-1 and TRBJ1-5; D is unresolved. Trimming left V 8 bases short and J 0 bases short, with 12 bases between. Germline-derived CDR1 and CDR2 are SGHRS and YFSETQ. The CDR3 runs to 14 residues.

CDR3 protein: CASRAETTNEKLFF. As DNA, the CDR3 is TGTGCCAGCAGGGCAGAAACAACTAATGAAAAACTGTTTTTT. The chain employs TRBV2 and TRBJ1-4; D uncertain. This CDR3 has 14 amino acids. Per germline, CDR1 SNHLY and CDR2 FYNNEI. V was clipped by 6 bases and J by 0 bases, with 8 bases between them.

V is TRBV6-5 and J is TRBJ1-2; weak D call: TRBD1 (6 bases). The V end was cut by 2 bases, the J end by 6 bases, with 19 bases between. In germline, CDR1 is MNHEY, CDR2 SVGAGI. This CDR3 is 16 amino acids long. CDR3 in amino acids: CASSYGGRAGANGYTF. The CDR3 DNA reads as TGTGCCAGCAGTTACGGTGGTCGCGCAGGGGCGAATGGCTACACCTTC.

V and J are TRBV19 and TRBJ1-2; 10 positions match TRBD1. Per the germline V gene, CDR1 is LNHDA and CDR2 is SQIVND (reference sequence). V lost 4 bases to trimming and J lost 3 bases; unmatched junction nucleotides: 5. The CDR3 is made up of 15 amino acids. The CDR3 spells CASSTGQGGDYGYTF. The CDR3 DNA is TGTGCCAGTAGTACCGGACAGGGGGGGGACTATGGCTACACCTTC.

This chain joins TRBV2 and TRBJ2-7; D may be TRBD1 (5 bases). V lost 2 bases and J lost 6, with 11 bases in between. The CDR3 extends over 13 amino acids. Germline lookup yields CDR1 SNHLY and CDR2 FYNNEI. The CDR3, as DNA: TGTGCCAGCAGTGAACACCAGGGCCTCGAGCAGTACTTC. Protein product: CASSEHQGLEQYF.

In this sample, this clone turned up once. The chain carries TRBV6-5 and TRBJ1-1, with D hard to call. CDR1 is MNHEY, CDR2 SVGAGI, per germline. This CDR3 has 13 residues. Trimming took off 7 bases at V and 5 bases at J, with 14 bases between the two ends. CDR3 protein: CASTESRGTEAFF. CDR3 nucleotide sequence: TGTGCCAGCACCGAGAGTAGAGGGACTGAAGCTTTCTTT.

The J gene is TRBJ1-3, the V gene TRBV28, with TRBD1 matching 7 bases. Per the germline V gene, CDR1 is MDHEN and CDR2 is SYDVKM. This CDR3 has 15 amino acids. V shed 5 bases and J 0 bases; nucleotides not matched to a gene: 4. This CDR3 reads CASSIDRVSGNTIYF. CDR3 sequence (DNA): TGTGCCAGCAGTATCGACAGGGTCTCTGGAAACACCATATATTTT.

V usage is TRBV4-1 and J usage is TRBJ1-1; D unresolved. The V gene lost 0 bases and the J gene lost 2 bases, with 7 bases spanning the gap. From germline, CDR1 is MGHRA and CDR2 YSYEKL. The CDR3 length is 14 residues. The CDR3 reads CASSQEEENTEAFF. CDR3 sequence (DNA): TGCGCCAGCAGCCAAGAAGAGGAAAACACTGAAGCTTTCTTT.